Following are 10 T cell receptor beta chains from one sample sequenced in a study of OX40 agonist ivuxolimab in advanced cancers. Using immunoSEQ multiplex PCR, the repertoire was profiled, and TCRdb retains in-frame clones only, with some absent. The sample carries around 58,000 clones, 85% to 90% recorded once. The specimen was CD4+ or CD8+ T cells sorted from blood, collected in a trial of the OX40 agonist ivuxolimab. The receptors shown here come from an adult with an advanced solid tumor such as melanoma, head and neck, liver or kidney cancer.

The rearrangement joins TRBV7-3 to TRBJ1-1; D ambiguous. Trimming removed 2 bases from V and 3 bases from J, with 7 bases in between. The CDR3 consists of 13 residues. The V gene's germline CDR1 is SGHTA and CDR2 FQGTGA. CDR3 nucleotides: TGTGCCAGCAGCTTACAGGTGGACACTGAAGCTTTCTTT. Its translation: CASSLQVDTEAFF. Complete variable domain (other parts from reference TRBV7-3 and TRBJ1-1): GAGVSQTPSNKVTEKGKYVELRCDPISGHTALYWYRQSLGQGPEFLIYFQGTGAADDSGLPNDRFFAVRPEGSVSTLKIQRTERGDSAVYLCASSLQVDTEAFFGQGTRLTVV.

The chain joins TRBV5-5 to TRBJ2-6, with D perhaps matching TRBD1 (5 bases). CDR3 size: 17 residues. The germline V and J ends were trimmed by 0 bases and 0 bases, with 10 bases remaining between them. Germline assignment: CDR1 SGHKS and CDR2 YYEKEE (reference sequence). In nucleotides, the CDR3 is TGTGCCAGCAGCTTGGCCCGACAGCACTCTGGGGCCAACGTCCTGACTTTC. Encoded protein: CASSLARQHSGANVLTF.

The rearrangement joins TRBV29-1 to TRBJ1-2; D remains ambiguous. The germline V gene has CDR1 SQVTM and CDR2 ANQGSEA. The CDR3 has 13 amino acids. V lost 3 bases to trimming and J lost 0 bases, with 8 bases between them. CDR3: CSVDSQTNYGYTF. In DNA form, the CDR3 reads TGCAGCGTTGACTCCCAGACTAACTATGGCTACACCTTC.

J is TRBJ1-6 and V is TRBV20-1; maybe TRBD1 (6 bases). Germline V CDR1 and CDR2: DFQATT, SNEGSKA (reference sequence). V lost 5 bases to trimming and J lost 14 bases, with 13 bases between them. This CDR3 spans 11 amino acids. The CDR3 sequence: CSAPRGVALHF. The CDR3 DNA is TGCAGTGCTCCCAGGGGAGTCGCCCTCCACTTT.

CDR3 coding DNA: TGTGCCTGGACCCCCGGAGTGGGGGAAAATCAGCCCCAGCATTTT. It encodes CAWTPGVGENQPQHF. The chain links TRBV30 to TRBJ1-5; maybe TRBD1 (5 bases). V lost 4 bases to trimming and J lost 4 bases, with 17 bases between them. Germline CDR1 reads GTSNPN; CDR2 reads SVGIG (reference sequence). The CDR3 is 15 residues long.

A word on this clone: Other nucleotide sequences in the sample specify the same CDR3. The chain joins TRBV30 to TRBJ1-4, with D possibly matching TRBD1 (6 bases). Germline loops: CDR1 GTSNPN, CDR2 SVGIG (reference sequence). This CDR3 contains 12 residues. Trimming cost V 7 bases and J 8 bases, with 14 bases left between them. Here the CDR3 reads CAYGTPGEKLFF. Here the CDR3 DNA reads TGTGCCTACGGGACACCGGGGGAAAAACTGTTTTTT.

This clone has only one observation. The rearrangement links TRBV2 to TRBJ1-5; 7 nucleotides agree with TRBD1. The ends lost 6 bases at V and 4 bases at J; junction bases unmatched: 6. CDR3 size: 14 residues. CDR1 and CDR2 from the germline V gene are SNHLY and FYNNEI. In DNA, the CDR3 is TGTGCCAGCAGAACAGGGGCCAGGAATCAGCCCCAGCATTTT. This gives the protein CASRTGARNQPQHF. Supplemented by reference TRBV2 and TRBJ1-5, the full variable domain reads EPEVTQTPSHQVTQMGQEVILRCVPISNHLYFYWYRQILGQKVEFLVSFYNNEISEKSEIFDDQFSVERPDGSNFTLKIRSTKLEDSAMYFCASRTGARNQPQHFGDGTRLSIL.

This clone was detected only once. V gene TRBV21-1 combines with J gene TRBJ2-1; TRBD2 is taken as the D call from the table, unchecked against the DNA. TRBV21-1 is flagged as a pseudogene. The CDR3 extends over 17 amino acids. CDR3 DNA sequence: TGTGCCAGCAGCAAAGGAATAGCTCCCCTCCAATACAATGAGCAGTTCTTC. Encoded protein: CASSKGIAPLQYNEQFF.

The rearrangement links TRBV5-1 to TRBJ2-1; the D gene is possibly TRBD1 (7 bases). There are 15 residues in the CDR3. V lost 2 bases, J lost 5 bases, and 14 bases lay in between. The germline gives CDR1 SGHRS, CDR2 YFSETQ. The CDR3 is CASSFETGEDNEQFF. The DNA of the CDR3 is TGCGCCAGCAGCTTCGAAACAGGGGAGGACAATGAGCAGTTCTTC.

This clone was counted a single time. A read error may produce the germline difference seen at one junction end. The chain joins TRBV7-7 to TRBJ2-5, with 15 bases aligning to TRBD2. This CDR3 is built from 18 residues. CDR1 and CDR2 (germline): SSHAT, FNYEAQ (reference sequence). DNA for the CDR3: TGTGCTAGCAGCCGACGGACTAGCGGGAGGGCCCTGTTGGAGACCCAGTACTTC. Protein product: CASSRRTSGRALLETQYF.